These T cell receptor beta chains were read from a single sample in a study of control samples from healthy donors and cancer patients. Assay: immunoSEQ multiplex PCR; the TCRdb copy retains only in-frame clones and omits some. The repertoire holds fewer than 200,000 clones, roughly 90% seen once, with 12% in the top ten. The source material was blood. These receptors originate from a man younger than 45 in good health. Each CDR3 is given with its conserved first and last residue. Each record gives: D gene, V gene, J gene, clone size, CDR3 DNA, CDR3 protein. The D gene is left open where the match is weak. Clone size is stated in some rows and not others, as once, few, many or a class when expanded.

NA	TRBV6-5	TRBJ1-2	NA	TGTGCCAGCAGCTACCCGGACAGTTCGATCATACTCTTC	CASSYPDSSIILF
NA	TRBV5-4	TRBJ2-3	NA	TGTGCCAGCAGCTTGGGGCTAGTCCCCACAGATACGCAGTATTTT	CASSLGLVPTDTQYF
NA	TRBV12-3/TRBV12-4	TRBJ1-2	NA	TGTGCCAGCAGTTTATCCGCAATCTATGGCTACACCTTC	CASSLSAIYGYTF
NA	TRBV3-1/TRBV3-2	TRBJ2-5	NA	TGTGCCAGCGAGGGTAGCGAACAAGAGACCCAGTACTTC	CASEGSEQETQYF
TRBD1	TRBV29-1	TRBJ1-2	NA	TGCAGCGTAGAGGGACAGGGGACTGGCTACACCTTC	CSVEGQGTGYTF
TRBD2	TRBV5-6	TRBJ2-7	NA	TGTGCCAGCAGCTTGGACGTGACTAGCGAGAGCGAGCAGTACTTC	CASSLDVTSESEQYF
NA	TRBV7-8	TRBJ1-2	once	TGTGCCAGCAGCTTTCGGGGGTTCAATGGCTACACCTTC	CASSFRGFNGYTF
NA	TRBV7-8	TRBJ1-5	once	TGTGCCAGCAGCTTAAATGACGGGAAGAGCAATCAGCCCCAGCATTTT	CASSLNDGKSNQPQHF
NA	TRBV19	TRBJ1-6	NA	TGTGCCAGTAGTATGTACGCGTGGGGGCAAACACCCCTCCACTTT	CASSMYAWGQTPLHF
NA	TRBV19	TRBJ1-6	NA	TGTGCCAGTAGTATAGATCCCTACGGACGAACTAATTCACCCCTCCACTTT	CASSIDPYGRTNSPLHF
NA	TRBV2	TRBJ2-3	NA	TGTGCCAGCCCTGGGACCAGCAGGGGAGCAGATACGCAGTATTTT	CASPGTSRGADTQYF
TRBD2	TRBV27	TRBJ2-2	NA	TGTGCCAGCAGCCGGGGGGGTCCCACCGGGGAGCTGTTTTTT	CASSRGGPTGELFF
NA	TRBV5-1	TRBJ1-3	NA	TGCGCAGACAAACAGACAGGACCTGGAAACACCATATATTTT	CADKQTGPGNTIYF
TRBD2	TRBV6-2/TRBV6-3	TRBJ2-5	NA	TGTGCCAGCAGTAACACCGGGACTAGCGGTTTCGGGGAGACCCAGTACTTC	CASSNTGTSGFGETQYF
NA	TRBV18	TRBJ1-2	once	TGTGCCAGCTCACCACTTATAACGGAAGATGGCTACACCTTC	CASSPLITEDGYTF
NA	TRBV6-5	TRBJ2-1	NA	TGTGCCAGCAGTCCCGGTCCTAAGCGGAATGAGCAGTTCTTC	CASSPGPKRNEQFF
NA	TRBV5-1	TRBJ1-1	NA	TGCGCCAGCAGCTCGAGACAGACGAACACTGAAGCTTTCTTT	CASSSRQTNTEAFF
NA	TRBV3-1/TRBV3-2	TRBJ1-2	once	TGTGCCAGCCGCCAGGGGTTCTATGGCTACACCTTC	CASRQGFYGYTF
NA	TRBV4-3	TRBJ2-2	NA	TGCGCCAGCAGCCAGGAGGGACCTGCAGGGGAGCTGTTTTTT	CASSQEGPAGELFF
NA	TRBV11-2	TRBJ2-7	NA	TGTGCCAGCATAAGTAGCTACGAGCAGTACTTC	CASISSYEQYF
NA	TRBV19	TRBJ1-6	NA	TGTGCCAGTAAGAGATCCTATAATTCACCCCTCCACTTT	CASKRSYNSPLHF
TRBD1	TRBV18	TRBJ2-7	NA	TGTGCCAGCCCACCCGGGACAGGGAAAAACTACGAGCAGTACTTC	CASPPGTGKNYEQYF
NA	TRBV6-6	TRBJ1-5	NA	TGTGCCAGCCGGCACGGCAATCAGCCCCAGCATTTT	CASRHGNQPQHF
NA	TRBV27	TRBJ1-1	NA	TGTGCCAGCGGAGTCCGGGGGCGAGACACTGAAGCTTTCTTT	CASGVRGRDTEAFF
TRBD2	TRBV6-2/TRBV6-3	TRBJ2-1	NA	TGTGCCAGCAGTTACAATAAGGCGGGAGGGCCGGTATACAATGAGCAGTTCTTC	CASSYNKAGGPVYNEQFF
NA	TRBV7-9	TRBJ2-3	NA	TGTGCCAGCAGCTTAGATAGCAGGGCCACAGATACGCAGTATTTT	CASSLDSRATDTQYF
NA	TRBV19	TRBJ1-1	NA	TGTGCCAGTAGTATAGGAACTCGGGCCGAAGCTTTCTTT	CASSIGTRAEAFF
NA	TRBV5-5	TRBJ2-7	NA	TGTGCCAGCAGCTTGGCCCCGGGGAGCCCCTACGAGCAGTACTTC	CASSLAPGSPYEQYF
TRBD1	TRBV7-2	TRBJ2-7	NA	TGTGCCAGCAGCCTTACGACAGGGAACGAGCAGTACTTC	CASSLTTGNEQYF
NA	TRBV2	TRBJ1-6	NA	TGTGCCAGCATGGGGGACACCGTTGGATCACCCCTCCACTTT	CASMGDTVGSPLHF
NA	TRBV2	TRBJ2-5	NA	TGTGCCAGCAGGGCCCAAGAGACCCAGTACTTC	CASRAQETQYF
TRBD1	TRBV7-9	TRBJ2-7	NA	TGTGCCAGCAGCCCATCGTTGGGGGGACAGGGCGGCGAGCAGTACTTC	CASSPSLGGQGGEQYF
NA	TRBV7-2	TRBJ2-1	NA	TGTGCCAGCAGCGTCCCGCGGGGCGGCCCTGCCTACAATGAGCAGTTCTTC	CASSVPRGGPAYNEQFF
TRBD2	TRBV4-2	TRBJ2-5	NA	TGTGCCAGCAGCCCAACTAGCGCGAAACGAGAGACCCAGTACTTC	CASSPTSAKRETQYF
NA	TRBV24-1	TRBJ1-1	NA	TGTGCCACCAGATCGGACGGAGGATCGAGAACTGAAGCTTTCTTT	CATRSDGGSRTEAFF
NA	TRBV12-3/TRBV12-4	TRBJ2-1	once	TGTGCCAGCAGTTCTGGCAATGAGCAGTTCTTC	CASSSGNEQFF
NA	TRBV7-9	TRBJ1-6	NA	TGTGCCACTCGGGGGGACAATGAAAAGGGAAGTTCACCCCTCCACTTT	CATRGDNEKGSSPLHF
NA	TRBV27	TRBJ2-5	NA	TGTGCCAGCAGTCCATCCGCTCTAAGGTTAGAGACCCAGTACTTC	CASSPSALRLETQYF
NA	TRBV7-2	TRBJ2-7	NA	TGTGCCAGCAGCTTAGAAAGAGACAGCGAGCAGTACTTC	CASSLERDSEQYF
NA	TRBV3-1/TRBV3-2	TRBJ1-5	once	TGTGCCAGCAGCCAGGGGGGCACGACCCAGCATTTT	CASSQGGTTQHF
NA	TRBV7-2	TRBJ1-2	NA	TGTGCCAGCAGCACCCGACAGGTAGACGGCTACACCTTC	CASSTRQVDGYTF
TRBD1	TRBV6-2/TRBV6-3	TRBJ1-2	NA	TGTGCCAGCAGTCTCCGGGACAGCTATGGCTACACCTTC	CASSLRDSYGYTF
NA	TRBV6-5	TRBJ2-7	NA	TGTGCCAGCAGTTACTCTCACAGGGAAGGCTACGAGCAGTACTTC	CASSYSHREGYEQYF
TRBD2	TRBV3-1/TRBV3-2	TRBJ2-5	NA	TGTGCCAGCAGCCCACGACTAGCGGGAGTCGTAGAGACCCAGTACTTC	CASSPRLAGVVETQYF
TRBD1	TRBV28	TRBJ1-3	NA	TGTGCCAGCAGTCCTCACCCGACAGGGCAGGGAAACACCATATATTTT	CASSPHPTGQGNTIYF
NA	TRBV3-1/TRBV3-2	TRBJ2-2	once	TGTGCCAGCAGCCCCCCAGGACGGTTTTGGGGCGGGGAGCTGTTTTTT	CASSPPGRFWGGELFF
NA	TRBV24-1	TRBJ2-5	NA	TGTGCCACCGAGGGGGATAGAGAGACCCAGTACTTC	CATEGDRETQYF
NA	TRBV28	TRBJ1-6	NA	TGTGCCAGCAGTTTCCGGGTATCCGATTCACCCCTCCACTTT	CASSFRVSDSPLHF
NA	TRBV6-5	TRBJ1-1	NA	TGTGCCAGCAGTTTCACGACAGGAGGAGTCACTGAAGCTTTCTTT	CASSFTTGGVTEAFF